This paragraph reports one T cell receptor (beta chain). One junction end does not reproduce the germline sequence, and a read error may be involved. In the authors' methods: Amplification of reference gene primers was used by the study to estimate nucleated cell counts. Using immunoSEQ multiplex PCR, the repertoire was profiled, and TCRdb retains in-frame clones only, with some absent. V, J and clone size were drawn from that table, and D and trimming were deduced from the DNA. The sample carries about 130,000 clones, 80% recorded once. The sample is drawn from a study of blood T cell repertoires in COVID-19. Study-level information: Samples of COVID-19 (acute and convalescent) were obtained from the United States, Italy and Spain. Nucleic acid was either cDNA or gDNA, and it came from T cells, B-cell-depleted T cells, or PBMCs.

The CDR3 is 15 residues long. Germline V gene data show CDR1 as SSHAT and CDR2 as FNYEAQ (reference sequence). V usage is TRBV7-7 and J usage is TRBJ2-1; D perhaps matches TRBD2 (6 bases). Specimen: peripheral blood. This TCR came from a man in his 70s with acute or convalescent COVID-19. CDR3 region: CASSLAPSAHNEQFF. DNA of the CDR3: TGTGCTAGCAGCTTAGCCCCTAGCGCACACAATGAGCAGTTCTTC.